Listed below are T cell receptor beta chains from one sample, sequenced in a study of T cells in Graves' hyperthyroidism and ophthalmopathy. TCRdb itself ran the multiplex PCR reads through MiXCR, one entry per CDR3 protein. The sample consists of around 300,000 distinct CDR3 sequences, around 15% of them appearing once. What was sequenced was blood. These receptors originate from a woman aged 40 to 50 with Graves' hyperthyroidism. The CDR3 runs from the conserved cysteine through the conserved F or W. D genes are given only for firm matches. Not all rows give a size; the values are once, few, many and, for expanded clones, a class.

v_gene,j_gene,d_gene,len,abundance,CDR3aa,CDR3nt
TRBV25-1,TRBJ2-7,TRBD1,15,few,CASSIQGATMYEQYF,TGTGCCAGCAGTATCCAGGGGGCGACGATGTACGAGCAGTACTTC
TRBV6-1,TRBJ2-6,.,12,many,CASYSGANVLTF,TGTGCCAGTTACTCTGGGGCCAACGTCCTGACTTTC
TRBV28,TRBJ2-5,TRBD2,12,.,CASSFGGTSIHF,TGTGCCAGCAGTTTTGGGGGGACTAGCATACACTTC
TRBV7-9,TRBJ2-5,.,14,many,CASSLVGSQETQYF,TGTGCCAGCAGCTTAGTTGGCAGCCAAGAGACCCAGTACTTC
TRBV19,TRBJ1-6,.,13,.,CASSVGRDSPLHF,TGTGCCAGTAGTGTTGGCAGGGATTCACCCCTCCACTTT
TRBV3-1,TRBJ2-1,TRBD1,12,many,CASTLQGNEQFF,TGTGCCAGCACCCTACAGGGGAATGAGCAGTTCTTC
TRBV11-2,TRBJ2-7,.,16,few,CASSGGGLADSYEQYF,TGTGCCAGCAGCGGGGGGGGGCTAGCGGACTCCTACGAGCAGTACTTC
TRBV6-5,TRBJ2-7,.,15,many,CASSPNWGAPYEQYF,TGTGCCAGCAGTCCTAATTGGGGGGCCCCCTACGAGCAGTACTTC
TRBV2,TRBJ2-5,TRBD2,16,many,CASTRGLAGGWETQYF,TGTGCCAGCACCAGGGGACTAGCGGGAGGTTGGGAGACCCAGTACTTC
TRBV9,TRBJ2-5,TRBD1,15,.,CASSFAGTGVLTQYF,TGTGCCAGCAGCTTCGCCGGGACAGGGGTACTGACCCAGTACTTC
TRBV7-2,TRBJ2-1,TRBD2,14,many,CASSPTSGRREQFF,TGTGCCAGCAGCCCGACTAGCGGGAGAAGGGAGCAGTTCTTC
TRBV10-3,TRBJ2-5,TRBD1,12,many,CAIRDRGETQYF,TGTGCCATCAGGGACAGGGGAGAGACCCAGTACTTC
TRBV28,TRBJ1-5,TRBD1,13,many,CASRGQASQPQHF,TGTGCCAGCAGGGGACAGGCTAGTCAGCCCCAGCATTTT
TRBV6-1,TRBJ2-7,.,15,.,CASSEDRGRVYEQYF,TGTGCCAGCAGTGAAGACAGGGGGAGGGTCTACGAGCAGTACTTC
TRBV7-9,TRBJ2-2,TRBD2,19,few,CASSLRFGGSNLNTGELFF,TGTGCCAGCAGCTTACGGTTCGGGGGGAGCAACCTGAACACCGGGGAGCTGTTTTTT
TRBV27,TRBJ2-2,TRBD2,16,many,CASTTRGGGYTGELFF,TGTGCCAGCACAACTCGGGGGGGAGGCTACACCGGGGAGCTGTTTTTT
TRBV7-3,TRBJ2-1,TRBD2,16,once,CASSPQTSENYNEQFF,TGTGCCAGCAGCCCACAGACTAGCGAGAACTACAATGAGCAGTTCTTC
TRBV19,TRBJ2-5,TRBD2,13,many,CASRAGGTETQYF,TGTGCCAGTAGGGCGGGAGGAACCGAGACCCAGTACTTC
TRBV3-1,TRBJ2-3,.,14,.,CASSHEDRADTQYF,TGTGCCAGCAGCCATGAGGACCGAGCAGATACGCAGTATTTT
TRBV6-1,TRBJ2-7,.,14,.,CASSGSGFGYEQYF,TGTGCCAGCAGCGGCAGCGGGTTTGGATACGAGCAGTACTTC
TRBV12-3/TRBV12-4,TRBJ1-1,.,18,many,CASSPLLVLRAENTEAFF,TGTGCCAGCAGTCCACTTCTCGTCCTTAGGGCGGAGAACACTGAAGCTTTCTTT
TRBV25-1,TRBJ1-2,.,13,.,CASSDRATGRYTF,TGTGCCAGCAGTGACCGGGCCACGGGGCGCTACACCTTC
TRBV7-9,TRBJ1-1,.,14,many,CASSFSGWNTEAFF,TGTGCCAGCAGCTTTTCTGGGTGGAACACTGAAGCTTTCTTT